The sequence of this T cell receptor beta chain was determined in a study of blood T cell repertoires in COVID-19. The CDR3 extends over 19 amino acids. CDR1 MDHEN and CDR2 SYDVKM come from the germline V gene. Trimming took off 0 bases at V and 0 bases at J, with 18 bases between the two ends. Original handling: Amplifying reference gene primers gave estimates of nucleated cell counts. Sequencing used immunoSEQ multiplex PCR; TCRdb keeps in-frame clones, though not all of them. The V and J calls and clone size were taken over from that table, and D and trimming were inferred from the DNA. The profile shows 70,000 to 90,000 clones, approximately 78% of them singletons.

The receptor was derived from an older woman with acute or convalescent COVID-19. Sequenced material: peripheral blood. This chain joins TRBV28 and TRBJ1-3, with D perhaps TRBD1 (5 bases). CDR3 sequence: CASSLWYKEGSSSGNTIYF. DNA of the CDR3: TGTGCCAGCAGTTTATGGTATAAGGAGGGGTCGAGCTCTGGAAACACCATATATTTT.